This TCR beta chain was recovered during a study of T cell repertoires in cytomegalovirus infection. At the level of the study: Matching HLA type, along with CMV infection, was indicated by public TCR beta signatures.

Per germline, CDR1 SGHVS and CDR2 FQNEAQ. The CDR3 totals 19 residues. V lost 5 bases to trimming and J lost 2 bases; unmatched junction nucleotides: 12. In TCRdb, the reads were re-called with MiXCR into one record per CDR3 protein. Seen here are around 530,000 distinct CDR3 sequences, more than 25% observed once, and the top ten hold about 13%. The specimen was PBMCs. J is TRBJ2-7 and V is TRBV7-8, with 16 bases identical to TRBD2. The source of this sequence is a human donor in good health (CMV status not recorded). Some clones in this sample may be carry-over from other donors' samples. Written as DNA, the CDR3 is TGTGCCAGCAGCGGCACCGGGACTAGCGGGAGGGCCAGTCCCTACGAGCAGTACTTC. Amino acids: CASSGTGTSGRASPYEQYF.